This TCR beta chain appears in the sequencing data of a study of OX40 agonist ivuxolimab in advanced cancers. The overall study: A male proportion of about 80% was recorded, with mean age about 54 years and range roughly 23 to 85. Of the patients, three showed partial responses, one with hepatocellular carcinoma and two with cutaneous melanoma.

CDR3 length equals 14 residues. V was clipped by 4 bases and J by 1 base, with 8 bases between them. Looked up from germline, CDR1 is SGHRS and CDR2 is YFSETQ. Findings and caveats of the study: Among patients with partial responses at 0.1-3.0 mg/kg, clonal expansion was among the lowest.

Blood draws occurred at baseline, cycle 4 day 1, and cycle 7 day 1. This clone was counted a few times. What it binds is unknown. Generated by immunoSEQ multiplex PCR, the TCRdb table keeps only in-frame clones and is missing some. The data show 60,000 to 80,000 clones, approximately 86% seen once. The sample consisted of CD4+ or CD8+ T cells sorted from blood, taken in a trial of the OX40 agonist ivuxolimab. The J gene is TRBJ2-2, the V gene TRBV5-1; possibly TRBD1 for D (6 bases). This clonotype was obtained from an adult with an advanced solid tumor such as melanoma, head and neck, liver or kidney cancer. The CDR3 is CASSPGQNTGELFF. The CDR3 DNA sequence: TGCGCCAGCAGCCCGGGACAGAACACCGGGGAGCTGTTTTTT.